These 21 T cell receptor beta chains were all obtained from the same sample, sequenced in a study of low-dose radiotherapy and immunotherapy resistance in tumors. Primers used for first-strand cDNA, a TRAV- and TRBV-specific set, covered both alpha and beta chains. The authors ran about 20 PCR cycles to amplify TCRs with a constant-region primer and V-primer adapter. MiXCR, applied by TCRdb to the reads, yields one record per CDR3 protein. The sample has roughly 16,000 distinct CDR3 sequences, around 70% seen once; the top ten hold about 6%. Every receptor here comes from a human donor with advanced metastatic prostate, ovarian, gallbladder or colorectal cancer (not recorded which). This table probably holds off-target reads from a library built for another chain.

This clonotype was picked up one time. This sequence joins TRBV18 and TRBJ2-5; 8 nucleotides align to TRBD2. Germline CDR1 reads KGHSH; CDR2 reads LQKENI. This CDR3 has 18 amino acids. J lost 2 bases, V lost 3 bases, and 14 bases had no gene match. The CDR3 sequence is CASSPGAGEGVGQETQYF. CDR3 DNA: TGTGCCAGCTCACCTGGAGCGGGAGAGGGAGTAGGGCAAGAGACCCAGTACTTC.

In this sample, this clonotype turned up a few times. The gene calls are TRBV11-2 and TRBJ2-7; D unresolved. The CDR3 contains 13 residues. CDR1 is SGHAT and CDR2 is FQNNGV in the germline V gene. V was shortened by 2 bases and J by 2 bases, with 7 bases between the two germline ends. As DNA, the CDR3 is TGTGCCAGCAGCTTACCATCTACCTACGAGCAGTACTTC. It specifies CASSLPSTYEQYF.

The rearrangement links TRBV5-1 to TRBJ2-2; 8 bases match TRBD2. This CDR3 has 17 amino acids. Losses at the gene ends were 4 bases for V and 4 bases for J; bases not matched to a gene: 12. The germline V gene has CDR1 SGHRS and CDR2 YFSETQ. The DNA for the CDR3 is TGCGCCAGCAGCGTTGGCGGAGCGGGAGTGGTCACCGGGGAGCTGTTTTTT. Its protein is CASSVGGAGVVTGELFF.

The chain combines TRBV4-1 with TRBJ1-2; 7 nucleotides line up with TRBD1. Germline V lookup: CDR1 MGHRA, CDR2 YSYEKL. The CDR3 runs 15 residues. V trimming: 0 bases; J trimming: 8 bases; junction bases outside the gene matches: 9. The CDR3 loop reads CASSQDLRQGYGYTF. In DNA, the CDR3 is TGCGCCAGCAGCCAAGATCTCCGACAGGGCTACGGCTACACCTTC.

The chain links TRBV28 to TRBJ1-2; 7 bases match TRBD1. CDR1 and CDR2 from the germline V gene are MDHEN and SYDVKM. With 6 bases clipped from V and 8 bases from J, the junction kept 12 bases outside the gene matches. The CDR3 loop spans 14 amino acids. DNA of the CDR3: TGTGCCAGCAGGCGTACACGACAGGGTTCCGGCTACACCTTC. Its translation: CASRRTRQGSGYTF.

The V gene is TRBV14, the J gene TRBJ2-3, with TRBD2 as a possible D gene (5 bases). Germline assignment: CDR1 SGHDN and CDR2 FVKESK. V shed 3 bases and J shed 4 bases, with 14 bases lying between them. The CDR3 contains 15 residues. The CDR3 coding sequence is TGTGCCAGCAGCCAGAGGACTCCGCTGGCAGATACGCAGTATTTT. Amino acid sequence: CASSQRTPLADTQYF.

The J gene is TRBJ2-3, the V gene TRBV29-1, with D possibly matching TRBD1 (6 bases). The CDR3 length is 12 residues. V was shortened by 2 bases and J by 4 bases, with 7 bases between the two germline ends. Germline V gene data show CDR1 as SQVTM and CDR2 as ANQGSEA. CDR3 bases: TGCAGCGTTGAATCAGGGGCAGATACGCAGTATTTT. It codes for CSVESGADTQYF.

The J gene is TRBJ2-1, the V gene TRBV21-1; the D call in the table, TRBD2, was not verified against the DNA. TRBV21-1 corresponds to a pseudogene. There are 17 residues in the CDR3. This CDR3 is CASSKGAGLAFTDEQFF. As DNA, the CDR3 is TGTGCCAGCAGCAAAGGGGCGGGACTAGCTTTCACGGATGAGCAGTTCTTC.

The chain combines TRBV11-2 with TRBJ2-3; 14 nucleotides agree with TRBD2. V was pared by 5 bases and J by 4 bases, with 5 bases of the junction left unmatched. Germline CDR1 reads SGHAT; CDR2 reads FQNNGV. The CDR3 extends over 16 amino acids. DNA of the CDR3: TGTGCCAGCAGCCTCCGACTAGCGGGGGGGTCAGATACGCAGTATTTT. Amino acids: CASSLRLAGGSDTQYF.

The CDR3 coding sequence is TGTGCCAGCAGCTTAGATCCTAGCAGGGTTAACACTGAAGCTTTCTTT. Translation: CASSLDPSRVNTEAFF. The V and J genes are TRBV7-2 and TRBJ1-1, with a weak D call TRBD1 (5 bases). The CDR3 is 16 residues long. V lost 1 base, J lost 2 bases, and 14 bases lay in between. Per the germline V gene, CDR1 is SGHTA and CDR2 is FQGNSA.

The chain combines TRBV10-2 with TRBJ1-2, with a tentative D call TRBD1 (6 bases). Trimming shortened V by 4 bases and J by 4 bases, and 19 bases separated the two germline ends. This CDR3 has 16 residues. In germline, CDR1 is WSHSY, CDR2 SAAADI. DNA for the CDR3: TGCGCCAGCAGTGGGAGGTTGCAGGGGATGGGCTATGGCTACACCTTC. Protein product: CASSGRLQGMGYGYTF.

The chain employs TRBV6-6 and TRBJ1-5; D remains ambiguous. Trimming took off 5 bases at V and 0 bases at J, with 11 bases between the two ends. The germline V gene encodes CDR1 MNHNY and CDR2 SVGAGI (reference sequence). CDR3 length: 15 amino acids. The CDR3 protein is CASSAGSHSNQPQHF. The DNA of the CDR3 is TGTGCCAGCAGTGCCGGAAGCCATAGCAATCAGCCCCAGCATTTT.

This chain links TRBV9 with TRBJ1-1; D is undetermined. The CDR3 has 13 residues. The V end lost 0 bases, the J end lost 4 bases, and 7 bases lay between the germline ends. Looked up from germline, CDR1 is SGDLS and CDR2 is YYNGEE. The CDR3 DNA reads TGTGCCAGCAGCGTAGGGCAGGCCACTGAAGCTTTCTTT. It yields the protein CASSVGQATEAFF.

V gene TRBV20-1 combines with J gene TRBJ1-5; D gene ambiguous. V was cut by 5 bases and J by 6 bases, with 20 bases left in between. The CDR3 covers 15 residues. Per the germline V gene, CDR1 is DFQATT and CDR2 is SNEGSKA (reference sequence). CDR3 sequence reads: CSAEEATVNGQPQHF. In DNA, the CDR3 is TGCAGTGCTGAAGAAGCAACAGTTAATGGTCAGCCCCAGCATTTT.

This clonotype was found once. This rearrangement joins TRBV11-2 to TRBJ2-1, with D perhaps matching TRBD1 (5 bases). V lost 0 bases and J 10 bases, leaving 13 bases between the germline ends. Germline-derived CDR1 and CDR2 are SGHAT and FQNNGV. CDR3 size: 14 residues. CDR3 sequence (DNA): TGTGCCAGCAGCTTAGACAGGACAATGTTGGAGCAGTTCTTC. Residues: CASSLDRTMLEQFF.

In DNA, the CDR3 is TGTGCCTGGAGTGTACGGGGACGGTGGAACACTGAAGCTTTCTTT. Encoded protein: CAWSVRGRWNTEAFF. The V and J genes are TRBV30 and TRBJ1-1, with D possibly matching TRBD1 (5 bases). Germline assignment: CDR1 GTSNPN and CDR2 SVGIG (reference sequence). Trimming left V 0 bases short and J 1 base short, with 12 bases between. The CDR3 sequence is 15 residues long.

V and J are TRBV5-1 and TRBJ2-7; no clear D. The CDR3 is 14 residues long. V was cut by 2 bases and J by 5 bases, with 14 bases left in between. From germline, CDR1 is SGHRS and CDR2 YFSETQ. CDR3 sequence: CASSLTDGRNEQYF. The CDR3 region has the DNA TGCGCCAGCAGCTTAACGGACGGACGGAACGAGCAGTACTTC.

The chain recombines TRBV7-3 with TRBJ2-3, with unresolved D. The CDR3 is 11 residues long. The germline CDR1 and CDR2 sequences are SGHTA and FQGTGA. V dropped 5 bases and J dropped 3 bases, with 3 bases sitting between them. The CDR3 loop reads CASSETDTQYF. CDR3 bases: TGTGCCAGCAGCGAGACAGATACGCAGTATTTT.

The chain has TRBV28 and TRBJ2-7; D unresolved. Trimming took 7 bases from V and 5 from J, leaving 21 bases between them. Germline V lookup: CDR1 MDHEN, CDR2 SYDVKM. The CDR3 contains 15 residues. The CDR3 region is CASNVKPGHKNEQYF. The DNA of the CDR3 is TGTGCCAGCAACGTAAAACCAGGTCATAAGAACGAGCAGTACTTC.

This clonotype was detected a few times. The chain links TRBV7-2 to TRBJ1-5; D not certain. Trimming stripped 3 bases from V and 1 base from J, with 4 bases between. Germline lookup yields CDR1 SGHTA and CDR2 FQGNSA. This CDR3 is 13 amino acids long. CDR3 region: CASSFGSNQPQHF. CDR3 sequence (DNA): TGTGCCAGCAGCTTTGGCAGCAATCAGCCCCAGCATTTT.

The chain employs TRBV12-3 or TRBV12-4 and TRBJ2-1, with TRBD1 identical over 9 bases. Trimming took 10 bases from V and 3 from J; bases not matched to a gene: 10. The CDR3 has 15 amino acids. This chain's CDR3 is CATLSGDRVYNEQFF. For the CDR3, the DNA is TGTGCCACCTTATCTGGGGACAGGGTCTACAATGAGCAGTTCTTC.